The text below deals with one T cell receptor (beta chain). The antigen is unknown. Libraries were prepared by immunoSEQ multiplex PCR; TCRdb keeps only in-frame clonotypes and omits some of them. The sample consists of some 1.4 million clones, 96% of them appearing once. Donors included only healthy HIV-negative adults lacking recent acute infections or vaccinations. A split of CD4+ cells into CD45RA+ naive and CD45RA-negative memory subsets was performed. CDR3 size: 15 residues. Trimming removed 6 bases at V and 2 bases at J, with 17 bases between. The germline CDR1 and CDR2 sequences are MNHEY and SVGAGI. The data derive from a study of shared clonotypes between healthy human individuals. About the research overall: Three plates were used per donor for CD4 naive, three for CD4 memory, two for CD8 naive and one for CD8 memory.

General observations from the study: Generally, estimated richness proved larger in naive subsets than it did in memory subsets.

The TCR sequence derives from a man aged 25 to 45 in good health. Sequenced material: naive CD4+ T cells sorted from blood. Subset here: CD45RA+ positively selected. This chain connects TRBV6-5 to TRBJ2-7; D tentatively reads TRBD1 or TRBD2 (5 bases each). Here the CDR3 DNA reads TGTGCCAGCAGCCCTAGGGGAGCGGCCACCTACGAGCAGTACTTC. This encodes CASSPRGAATYEQYF.